The sequence of this TCR beta chain was determined in a study of T cells in Graves' hyperthyroidism and ophthalmopathy. This clonotype was seen repeatedly, ten times or more. Its antigen is still unknown. With a much larger clone just one base away, this may be a read error. Study results and limitations: Also found in blood were most expanded thyroid clonotypes above 0.001.

Germline lookup yields CDR1 KGHSH and CDR2 LQKENI. V was clipped by 3 bases and J by 5 bases, with 22 bases between them. The CDR3 has 17 residues. TCR beta CDR3 regions were amplified from RNA transcripts. HTBI primers were the set used in a first-round RT-PCR of the TCR CDR3. In TCRdb, the multiplex PCR reads were re-called with MiXCR into one record per CDR3 protein. The sample consists of more than 300,000 distinct CDR3 sequences, roughly 15% of them appearing once. The chain links TRBV18 to TRBJ2-5; possibly TRBD1 for D (7 bases). The sequencing input was blood. The clonotype originates from a woman aged 25 to 45 with Graves' ophthalmopathy. CDR3 DNA sequence: TGTGCCAGCTCACCTACTAGCAGGGGGGCCGAAGGGGAGACCCAGTACTTC. Amino acids: CASSPTSRGAEGETQYF. The entire variable domain, with the rest obtained from reference TRBV18 and TRBJ2-5, is as follows: NAGVMQNPRHLVRRRGQEARLRCSPMKGHSHVYWYRQLPEEGLKFMVYLQKENIIDESGMPKERFSAEFPKEGPSILRIQQVVRGDSAAYFCASSPTSRGAEGETQYFGPGTRLLVL.